This T cell receptor beta chain appears in the sequencing data of a study of beta chain features in type 1 diabetes. Expressed TCRB transcripts got sequenced, as all isolated RNA was reverse transcribed. The data were produced by immunoSEQ multiplex PCR, yet TCRdb's version contains in-frame clones alone and is incomplete. The repertoire consists of hundreds of thousands of clones, with about 14% occurring once and the leading ten covering 0.07% to 0.095%. This CDR3 comprises 14 residues. In germline, CDR1 is MDHEN, CDR2 SYDVKM. V gave up 6 bases and J gave up 0 bases; unmatched junction bases: 4. There was one heparinised blood draw per donor, averaging roughly 110 mL. Stem cell-like memory, regulatory, central memory and naive CD4+ cells were sorted via CD45RO/CCR7/CD25/CD127/CD95/CD27.

This TCR was recovered from a man between 18 and 29 years old in good health. The V call is TRBV28, the J call TRBJ2-7; 8 bases map to TRBD1. Sequenced sample: naive CD4+ T cells from blood. The CDR3 protein is CASRRGQGSYEQYF. The CDR3 nucleotides are TGTGCCAGCAGGCGAGGACAGGGCTCCTACGAGCAGTACTTC.